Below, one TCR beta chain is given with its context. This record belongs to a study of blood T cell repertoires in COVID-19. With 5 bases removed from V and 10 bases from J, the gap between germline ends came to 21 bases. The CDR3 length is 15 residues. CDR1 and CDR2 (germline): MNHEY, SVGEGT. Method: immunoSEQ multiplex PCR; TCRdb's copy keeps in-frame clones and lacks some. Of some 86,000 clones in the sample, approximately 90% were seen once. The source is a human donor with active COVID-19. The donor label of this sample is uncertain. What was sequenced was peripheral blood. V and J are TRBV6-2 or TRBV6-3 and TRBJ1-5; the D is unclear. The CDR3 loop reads CASSPTDNRISPQHF. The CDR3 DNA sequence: TGTGCCAGCAGTCCCACAGACAATCGGATTTCCCCCCAGCATTTT.